This T cell receptor beta chain emerged from a study of T cells in Graves' hyperthyroidism and ophthalmopathy. Study-level points and caveats: Separating ophthalmopathy from stable hyperthyroidism was achieved by a 13 V-J model. Ophthalmopathy was predicted by the model a median of 6.5 months ahead of onset.

This CDR3 has 13 amino acids. Trimming removed 6 bases at V and 5 bases at J, with 13 bases between. The source material, RNA transcripts, was used to amplify TCR beta CDR3 regions. The study used the HTBI primer set for a first-round RT-PCR of the TCR CDR3. One entry per CDR3 protein, called by TCRdb with MiXCR from the multiplex PCR reads. The table lists 380,000 or so distinct CDR3 sequences, around 13% of them singletons. Many counts were recorded for this clonotype. Its target is unknown. Sequencing was carried out using blood. The chain uses TRBV12-3 or TRBV12-4 and TRBJ2-5; D may be TRBD1 (5 bases). The source is a woman aged 25 to 39 with Graves' hyperthyroidism. The CDR3 DNA follows: TGTGCCAGCAGCAAACAGGATTTGGAGACCCAGTACTTC. The encoded protein is CASSKQDLETQYF.